Listed below are T cell receptor beta chains from one sample, sequenced in a study of immune evolution from preneoplasia to lung adenocarcinoma. Clones were sequenced by immunoSEQ multiplex PCR, and TCRdb holds only the in-frame ones, with some missing. The sample yields roughly 15,000 clones, 85% seen once. Sequencing input: FFPE lung adenocarcinoma in situ tissue. The receptor source for this set is a donor older than 65 with lung adenocarcinoma. Both conserved end residues are part of each CDR3.

j_gene	v_gene	CDR3aa
TRBJ2-7	TRBV5-6	CASSLIRGILHEQYF
TRBJ2-7	TRBV29-1	CSVVAATRYEQYF
TRBJ1-5	TRBV6-5	CASSYGGGQPQHF
TRBJ1-1	TRBV5-1	CASSLLQTNTEAFF
TRBJ1-2	TRBV2	CASSVVRGDAGYTF
TRBJ1-5	TRBV6-4	CASSSDGNQPQHF
TRBJ2-5	TRBV7-2	CASSLDEEGTQYF
TRBJ2-7	TRBV4-1	CASSQVPFGGLAYEQYF
TRBJ2-2	TRBV5-5	CASSSTSGMVAGELFF
TRBJ2-7	TRBV5-1	CASSLGGGESYEQYF
TRBJ2-4	TRBV10-3	CAIGGASGSRLF
TRBJ2-1	TRBV15	CATGRTLSYNEQFF
TRBJ2-1	TRBV10-2	CASSKSGGRASYNEQFF
TRBJ1-5	TRBV6-6	CASSYEGERQPQHF
TRBJ2-5	TRBV29-1	CSVRGVQETQYF
TRBJ2-1	TRBV10-3	CAISDKGTNEQFF
TRBJ1-1	TRBV6-1	CASSDVRQAHGAFF
TRBJ2-7	TRBV29-1	CSVGHGDEQYF
TRBJ1-2	TRBV7-9	CAIRGTGGWGYTF